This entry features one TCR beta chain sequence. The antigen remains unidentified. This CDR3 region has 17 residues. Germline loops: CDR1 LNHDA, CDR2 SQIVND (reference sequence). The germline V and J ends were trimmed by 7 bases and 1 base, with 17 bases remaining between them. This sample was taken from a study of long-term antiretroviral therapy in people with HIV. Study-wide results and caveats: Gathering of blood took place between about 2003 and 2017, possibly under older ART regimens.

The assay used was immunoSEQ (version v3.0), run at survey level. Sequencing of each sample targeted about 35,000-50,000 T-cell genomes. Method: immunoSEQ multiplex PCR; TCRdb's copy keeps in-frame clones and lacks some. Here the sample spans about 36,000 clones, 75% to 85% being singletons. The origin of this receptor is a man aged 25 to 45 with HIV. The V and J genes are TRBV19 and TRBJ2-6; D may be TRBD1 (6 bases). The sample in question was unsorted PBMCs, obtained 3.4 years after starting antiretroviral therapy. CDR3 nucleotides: TGTGCCAGTAACAACAGGGCTCGTCTGTCTGGGGCCAACGTCCTGACTTTC. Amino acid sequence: CASNNRARLSGANVLTF. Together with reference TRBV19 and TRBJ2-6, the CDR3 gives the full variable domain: DGGITQSPKYLFRKEGQNVTLSCEQNLNHDAMYWYRQDPGQGLRLIYYSQIVNDFQKGDIAEGYSVSREKKESFPLTVTSAQKNPTAFYLCASNNRARLSGANVLTFGAGSRLTVL.